This paragraph covers one T cell receptor beta chain sequence. These data are taken from a study of blood T cells in healthy people across ages. Combining a sample-barcoded 5' primer with a J-beta primer mix, a second PCR ran for 7 to 11 cycles. The yield of each sample was at least 3 million CDR3-containing paired-end reads. MiXCR, applied by TCRdb to the 5' RACE reads, yields one record per CDR3 protein. The table includes about 1 million distinct CDR3 sequences, roughly 45% detected once. The CDR3 has 15 amino acids. Germline V gene data show CDR1 as MDHEN and CDR2 as SYDVKM. Trimming removed 5 bases at V and 1 base at J, with 14 bases between. Total RNA extracted from each sample amounted to at least 6 micrograms.

The V and J genes are TRBV28 and TRBJ1-1; D possibly corresponds to TRBD1 (5 bases). The receptor comes from a woman aged 55-69 years in good health. Sequencing was done on a sample of blood. In DNA form, the CDR3 reads TGTGCCAGCAGTAACCTAGGGGCGAGGAACACTGAAGCTTTCTTT. This codes for CASSNLGARNTEAFF.